A single sample is the source of the 5 T cell receptor beta chains below, sequenced in a study of cytomegalovirus exposure and HLA in healthy donors. Both 60 Vbeta primers and 13 Jbeta primers went into the PCR. Profiled with immunoSEQ multiplex PCR; TCRdb holds only in-frame clones, not every one. The data contain approximately 170,000 clones, roughly 84% of them singletons. Sequenced material: PBMCs. The receptors were gathered from a man aged 30-40 years in good health and CMV-seropositive.

The V and J genes are TRBV7-6 and TRBJ1-2; 8 positions agree with TRBD1. Germline CDR1 reads SGHVS; CDR2 reads FNYEAQ. The V gene end was trimmed by 2 bases and the J gene end by 5 bases; junction bases not matched to a gene: 7. The CDR3 consists of 15 residues. CDR3 sequence reads: CASSLLSDRGYGYTF. As DNA, the CDR3 is TGTGCCAGCAGCTTATTGTCTGACAGGGGATATGGCTACACCTTC.

The CDR3 is CASSSGQGWQPQHF. The CDR3 region has the DNA TGTGCCAGCAGCTCAGGACAGGGGTGGCAGCCCCAGCATTTT. The chain joins TRBV6-5 to TRBJ1-5; 9 positions agree with TRBD1. Germline assignment: CDR1 MNHEY and CDR2 SVGAGI. There are 14 residues in the CDR3. Trimming at V came to 6 bases and at J to 7 bases, leaving 7 bases not matched to a gene.

Of note for this clone: The junction shows a germline mismatch at one end, possibly a read error. The V gene is TRBV7-9, the J gene TRBJ1-1; no clear D. Per germline, CDR1 SEHNR and CDR2 FQNEAQ (reference sequence). The CDR3 runs 13 residues. The CDR3 nucleotides read TGTTCCAGCAAAAACACGAGGGACACTGAAGCTTTCTTT. Translating it yields CSSKNTRDTEAFF. The full variable domain, completed using reference TRBV7-9 and TRBJ1-1, is DTGVSQNPRHKITKRGQNVTFRCDPISEHNRLYWYRQTLGQGPEFLTYFQNEAQLEKSRLLSDRFSAERPKGSFSTLEIQRTEQGDSAMYLCSSKNTRDTEAFFGQGTRLTVV.

Only a few counts were recorded for this clone. This chain links TRBV2 with TRBJ2-5, with 8 positions matching TRBD2. The germline V gene has CDR1 SNHLY and CDR2 FYNNEI. The CDR3 runs to 16 residues. Trimming cost V 6 bases and J 3 bases; bases outside gene matches: 12. This CDR3 reads CASRERAGEGEETQYF. CDR3 sequence (DNA): TGTGCCAGCAGGGAACGAGCGGGAGAGGGGGAAGAGACCCAGTACTTC.

Concerning this clone itself: A junction end diverges from the germline sequence, so it may reflect a read error. This rearrangement joins TRBV7-7 to TRBJ2-5, with D possibly TRBD2 on 5 matching bases. Germline-derived CDR1 and CDR2 are SSHAT and FNYEAQ (reference sequence). The CDR3 sequence is 15 residues long. This chain's CDR3 is CASSYGGGGRETQYF. Written as DNA, the CDR3 is TGTGCTAGCAGCTATGGCGGAGGAGGCCGAGAGACCCAGTACTTC. The full variable domain, completed using reference TRBV7-7 and TRBJ2-5, is GAGVSQSPRYKVTKRGQDVTLRCDPISSHATLYWYQQALGQGPEFLTYFNYEAQPDKSGLPSDRFSAERPEGSISTLTIQRTEQRDSAMYRCASSYGGGGRETQYFGPGTRLLVL.